This entry describes one TCR beta chain. The antigen is unknown. Possible read error: a much larger clone is one base away. Other DNA sequences in this sample translate to the same CDR3. The entry originates in a study of shared clonotypes between healthy human individuals. Study-wide findings and caveats: Tissues were not sampled, only blood, and their repertoires likely differ.

Only in-frame clones appear in the TCRdb table, and some are missing; sequencing was by immunoSEQ multiplex PCR. Of some 1,100,000 clones in the sample, 75% to 80% were seen once. V lost 2 bases to trimming and J lost 2 bases, with 3 bases between them. This CDR3 is 12 amino acids long. Germline assignment: CDR1 SGHRS and CDR2 YFSETQ. The sample consisted of memory CD4+ T cells from PBMCs. Subset indicated: CD45RA-negative fraction. This clonotype was obtained from a young man in good health. Some clones in this sample may be carry-over from other donors' samples. This chain uses TRBV5-1 with TRBJ2-3; D is uncertain. The CDR3 sequence is CASSFTTDTQYF. The DNA for the CDR3 is TGCGCCAGCAGCTTCACCACAGATACGCAGTATTTT.